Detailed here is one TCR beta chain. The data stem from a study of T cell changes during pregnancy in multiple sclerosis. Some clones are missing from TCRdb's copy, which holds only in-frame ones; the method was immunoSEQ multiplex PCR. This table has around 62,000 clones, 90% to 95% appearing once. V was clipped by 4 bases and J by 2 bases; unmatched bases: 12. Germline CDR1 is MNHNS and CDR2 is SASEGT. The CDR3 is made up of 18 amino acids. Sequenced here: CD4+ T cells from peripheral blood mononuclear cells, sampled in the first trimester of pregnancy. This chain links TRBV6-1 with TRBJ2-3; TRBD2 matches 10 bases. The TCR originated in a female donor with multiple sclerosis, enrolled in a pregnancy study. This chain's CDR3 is CASSANTHSGGATDTQYF. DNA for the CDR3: TGTGCCAGCAGTGCCAACACTCACAGCGGGGGGGCCACAGATACGCAGTATTTT.